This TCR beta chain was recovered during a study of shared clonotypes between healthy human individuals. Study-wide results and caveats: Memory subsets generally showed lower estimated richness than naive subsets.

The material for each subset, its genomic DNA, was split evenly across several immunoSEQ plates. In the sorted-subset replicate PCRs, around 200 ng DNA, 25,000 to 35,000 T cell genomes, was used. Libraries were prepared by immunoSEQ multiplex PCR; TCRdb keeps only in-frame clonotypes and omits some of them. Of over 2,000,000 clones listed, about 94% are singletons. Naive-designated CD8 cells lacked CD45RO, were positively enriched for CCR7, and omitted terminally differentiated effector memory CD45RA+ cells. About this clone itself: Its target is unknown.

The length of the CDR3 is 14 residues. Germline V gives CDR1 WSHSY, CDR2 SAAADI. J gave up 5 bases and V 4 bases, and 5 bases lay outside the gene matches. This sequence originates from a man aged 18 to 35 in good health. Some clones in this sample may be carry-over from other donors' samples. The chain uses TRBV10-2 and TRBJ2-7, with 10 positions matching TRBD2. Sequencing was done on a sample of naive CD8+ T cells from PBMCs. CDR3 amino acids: CASSVASGSHEQYF. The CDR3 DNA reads TGCGCCAGCAGTGTGGCTAGCGGGAGCCACGAGCAGTACTTC.